The T cell receptor (beta chain) under discussion was sequenced for a study of human T cells and chemical hapten exposure. In the source study's methods: 96,000 or so TCRs per sample was the median, with a range of about 20,000 to 690,600. MiXCR, applied by TCRdb to the RACE reads, yields one record per CDR3 protein. None of the V and J calls come from the authors' own analysis; TCRdb made them. Of 75,000 to 95,000 distinct CDR3 sequences listed, more than 9.5% are singletons. Study outcomes and limitations: The number of TCRs over 1 in 1000 frequency stayed unchanged after DPC.

Many counts were recorded for this clonotype. Its antigen is unknown. Time point: patch test 2, 6 weeks after DPC sensitization. Treatment reported: therapeutic diphenylcyclopropenone sensitization with weekly scalp DPC. The starting material was whole blood, obtained in connection with sensitization to the hapten diphenylcyclopropenone (DPC). This receptor was obtained from a middle-aged man with alopecia areata. Some clones in this sample may be carry-over from other donors' samples.

CDR3 in DNA: TGTGCCAGCAGCCACCACCCGGGTAGCGGGACCTCCTACAATGAGCAGTTCTTC. Translating gives CASSHHPGSGTSYNEQFF. The V gene is TRBV14, the J gene TRBJ2-1; TRBD2 aligns across 8 bases. The V segment lost 3 bases and the J segment 0 bases; nucleotides outside the gene matches: 10. The CDR3 spans 18 residues. Germline assignment: CDR1 SGHDN and CDR2 FVKESK. The whole variable domain, filled in from reference TRBV14 and TRBJ2-1, reads EAGVTQFPSHSVIEKGQTVTLRCDPISGHDNLYWYRRVMGKEIKFLLHFVKESKQDESGMPNNRFLAERTGGTYSTLKVQPAELEDSGVYFCASSHHPGSGTSYNEQFFGPGTRLTVL.